The T cell receptor (beta chain) described here comes from a study of OX40 agonist ivuxolimab in advanced cancers. Study at large: Patients with hepatocellular carcinoma, melanoma, renal cell or head and neck cancer made up the dose-escalation patients.

TCRdb keeps only in-frame clones here, not all; method: immunoSEQ multiplex PCR. This table holds tens of thousands of clones, 70% to 90% found once. Broader study findings: Relative to CD4+ cells, CD8+ T cells on average had more expanded clones. Clonal expansion was seen in CD4+ and CD8+ blood T cells by week 6 at 0.1 to 3.0 mg/kg.

Germline V gene sequence: CDR1 SGHAT, CDR2 FQNNGV. After removal of 5 bases from V and 12 bases from J, the junction contained 12 bases not matched to a gene. The CDR3 loop spans 14 amino acids. As regards this clone: Antigen unknown.

V and J are TRBV11-2 and TRBJ2-1; 8 bases are a match to TRBD1. The source was CD4+ or CD8+ T cells sorted from blood, collected in a trial of the OX40 agonist ivuxolimab. The source is an adult with an advanced solid tumor such as melanoma, head and neck, liver or kidney cancer. This CDR3 is CASSLLTGVVAQFF. CDR3 nucleotide sequence: TGTGCCAGCAGCCTTCTGACAGGGGTCGTCGCGCAGTTCTTC.